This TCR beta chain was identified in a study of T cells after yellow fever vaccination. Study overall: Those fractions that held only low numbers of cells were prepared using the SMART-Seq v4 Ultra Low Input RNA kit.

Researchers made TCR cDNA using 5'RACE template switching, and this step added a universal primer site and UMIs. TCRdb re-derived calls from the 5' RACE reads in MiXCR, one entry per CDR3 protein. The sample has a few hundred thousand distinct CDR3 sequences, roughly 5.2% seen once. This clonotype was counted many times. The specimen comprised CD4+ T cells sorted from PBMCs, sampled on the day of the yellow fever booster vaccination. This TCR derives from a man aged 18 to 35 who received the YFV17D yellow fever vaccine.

The CDR3 is CASRPLQTRNNEQFF. The CDR3 DNA sequence: TGTGCCAGCAGACCATTACAGACCCGGAACAATGAGCAGTTCTTC. The chain joins TRBV12-3 or TRBV12-4 to TRBJ2-1, with unresolved D. V lost 6 bases and J lost 5, with 17 bases in between. The CDR3 consists of 15 residues.